These 31 T cell receptor beta chains originate from one sample sequenced in a study of T cell responses to AZD1222 COVID-19 vaccine. Here immunoSEQ multiplex PCR was the method, and the copy in TCRdb shows in-frame clones only, minus some. The sample contains roughly 140,000 clones, around 93% of which appear only once. Sequenced here: peripheral blood, sampled on day 0 of AZD1222 vaccination. The receptors here all came from an adult in good health.

The chain is built from TRBV6-7 and TRBJ1-2; D is undetermined. TRBV6-7 is labeled an ORF, and its function is uncertain. With 3 bases removed from V and 4 bases from J, the gap between germline ends came to 27 bases. This CDR3 contains 19 residues. CDR3: CASSYWEGKAPDQLYGYTF. The DNA for the CDR3 is TGTGCCAGCAGTTATTGGGAGGGAAAGGCGCCCGACCAACTCTATGGCTACACCTTC.

This clone was picked up a small number of times. This rearrangement joins TRBV10-2 to TRBJ2-3, with 8 nucleotides matching TRBD2. The CDR3 runs to 18 residues. J lost 3 bases, V lost 2 bases, and 13 bases had no gene match. In germline, CDR1 is WSHSY, CDR2 SAAADI. CDR3 DNA: TGCGCCAGCAGTGAGATAGGGCCGGGACTAGGGGGGACAGATACGCAGTATTTT. This gives the protein CASSEIGPGLGGTDTQYF.

The CDR3 sequence is CASTPGERGYTF. In DNA, the CDR3 is TGTGCCAGTACTCCGGGGGAGAGAGGCTACACCTTC. The chain carries TRBV19 and TRBJ1-2; TRBD1 is a possible D gene (5 bases). Trimming took off 7 bases at V and 8 bases at J, with 14 bases between the two ends. CDR1 LNHDA and CDR2 SQIVND come from the germline V gene (reference sequence). The CDR3 covers 12 residues.

The genes are TRBV5-1 and TRBJ2-7, with TRBD2 matching over 14 bases. Germline loops: CDR1 SGHRS, CDR2 YFSETQ. The V gene end was trimmed by 3 bases and the J gene end by 3 bases; junction bases not matched to a gene: 2. The CDR3 runs to 15 residues. The DNA for the CDR3 is TGCGCCAGCAGCTGGGGACTAGCGGGGGACTACGAGCAGTACTTC. Translated: CASSWGLAGDYEQYF.

V is TRBV5-4 and J is TRBJ2-5; the match to TRBD2 covers 10 bases. Losses at the gene ends were 7 bases for V and 5 bases for J; bases not matched to a gene: 14. The CDR3 loop spans 16 amino acids. Germline V CDR1 and CDR2: SGHNT, YYREEE (reference sequence). CDR3 sequence (DNA): TGTGCCAGCGGCACTCGCAGCGGGGGGGCCGTCGAGACCCAGTACTTC. It yields the protein CASGTRSGGAVETQYF.

This chain links TRBV10-3 with TRBJ2-7; TRBD1 might be the D (6 bases). Germline values: CDR1 ENHRY, CDR2 SYGVKD. Trimming took 2 bases from V and 3 from J, leaving 11 bases between them. The CDR3 extends over 14 amino acids. The CDR3: CAISEVQGIYEQYF. For the CDR3, the DNA is TGTGCCATCAGTGAGGTCCAGGGGATCTACGAGCAGTACTTC.

V usage is TRBV3-1 (or the pseudogene TRBV3-2) and J usage is TRBJ1-2; D not certain. The CDR3 sequence is 11 residues long. V lost 5 bases and J 9 bases, leaving 10 bases between the germline ends. The germline gives CDR1 LGHDT, CDR2 YNNKEL (reference sequence). CDR3 amino acids: CASSRNGRYTF. The CDR3 DNA follows: TGTGCCAGCAGCAGGAACGGGCGCTACACCTTC.

The chain combines TRBV5-1 with TRBJ1-5, with D uncertain. The length of the CDR3 is 15 residues. Germline-derived CDR1 and CDR2 are SGHRS and YFSETQ. V was cut by 5 bases and J by 0 bases, with 12 bases left in between. In DNA, the CDR3 is TGCGCCAGCAGGCCCTCCTCGGGTAGCAATCAGCCCCAGCATTTT. As protein: CASRPSSGSNQPQHF.

V gene TRBV4-1 combines with J gene TRBJ1-1; no definite D call. The CDR3 extends over 15 amino acids. The V and J ends lost 0 bases and 1 base respectively, with 9 bases between them. Germline V gene sequence: CDR1 MGHRA, CDR2 YSYEKL. In DNA form, the CDR3 reads TGCGCCAGCAGCCAAGACACCCGGGGGAACACTGAAGCTTTCTTT. Translated, it gives CASSQDTRGNTEAFF.

The J gene is TRBJ1-1, the V gene TRBV11-3; TRBD1 matches at 7 bases. J was trimmed by 5 bases and V by 2 bases; bases with no gene match: 2. The CDR3 loop spans 13 amino acids. Looked up from germline, CDR1 is SGHNT and CDR2 is YENEEA. CDR3 in DNA: TGTGCCAGCAGCTTACAGGGGGAAACTGAAGCTTTCTTT. As protein: CASSLQGETEAFF.

V gene TRBV3-1 (or the pseudogene TRBV3-2) combines with J gene TRBJ2-7; 7 nucleotides agree with TRBD1. CDR3 length: 14 residues. V lost 4 bases to trimming and J lost 0 bases; unmatched junction nucleotides: 3. The germline V gene encodes CDR1 LGHDT and CDR2 YNNKEL (reference sequence). The CDR3 here is CASSPWDSSYEQYF. As DNA, the CDR3 is TGTGCCAGCAGCCCCTGGGACAGCTCCTACGAGCAGTACTTC.

The chain links TRBV6-5 to TRBJ1-1; D remains unclear. Trimming pared 7 bases from V and 1 base from J, leaving 16 bases between. The CDR3 sequence is 15 residues long. Per germline, CDR1 MNHEY and CDR2 SVGAGI. CDR3 in DNA: TGTGCCAGCACCTTGCGCCCTACTGGGAACACTGAAGCTTTCTTT. This translates into CASTLRPTGNTEAFF.

This chain links TRBV10-2 with TRBJ2-7; possibly TRBD2 for D (5 bases). V was shortened by 8 bases and J by 4 bases, with 12 bases between the two germline ends. This CDR3 spans 12 amino acids. Looked up from germline, CDR1 is WSHSY and CDR2 is SAAADI. CDR3 sequence: CASGLARYEQYF. Written as DNA, the CDR3 is TGCGCCAGCGGGCTAGCTAGGTACGAGCAGTACTTC.

The rearrangement links TRBV5-4 to TRBJ1-4, with TRBD1 matching over 11 bases. Germline V CDR1 and CDR2: SGHNT, YYREEE (reference sequence). Trimming removed 4 bases from V and 3 bases from J; junction bases left unmatched: 5. The CDR3 covers 16 residues. The CDR3 sequence is CASSLDRGLPNEKLFF. The CDR3 nucleotides are TGTGCCAGCAGCCTGGACAGGGGGCTACCTAATGAAAAACTGTTTTTT.

The genes are TRBV23-1 and TRBJ1-1; 7 bases agree with TRBD1. TRBV23-1 is given ORF status, its function remaining uncertain. V was pared by 7 bases and J by 4 bases, with 9 bases of the junction left unmatched. The CDR3 loop spans 14 amino acids. The DNA of the CDR3 is TGCGCCAGCAACCTCAGGGGGAGGATCACTGAAGCTTTCTTT. Protein: CASNLRGRITEAFF.

This clone appeared a few times. V is TRBV19 and J is TRBJ2-7; possible D gene TRBD2, 6 bases. Germline V gene lookup returns CDR1 LNHDA and CDR2 SQIVND (reference sequence). This CDR3 has 14 amino acids. The ends were cut back, 3 bases at V and 5 bases at J, with 14 bases in the middle. CDR3 in amino acids: CASSMGLGEDEQYF. The CDR3, as DNA: TGTGCCAGTAGTATGGGCCTAGGGGAGGACGAGCAGTACTTC.

The J gene is TRBJ1-1, the V gene TRBV29-1; 9 nucleotides match TRBD1. With 4 bases clipped from V and 4 bases from J, the junction kept 10 bases outside the gene matches. Germline lookup yields CDR1 SQVTM and CDR2 ANQGSEA. The CDR3 extends over 15 amino acids. The CDR3 DNA sequence: TGCAGCGTTGTGCCCACACAGGGGGCGGGCACTGAAGCTTTCTTT. It codes for CSVVPTQGAGTEAFF.

This clone appeared a single time. The same CDR3 is also encoded by other DNA sequences in this sample. The chain recombines TRBV7-6 with TRBJ1-5; 8 nucleotides line up with TRBD1. The trim removed 1 base at V and 3 bases at J, leaving 2 bases unmatched. Germline V gene sequence: CDR1 SGHVS, CDR2 FNYEAQ. The CDR3 spans 15 residues. The CDR3 loop reads CASSLGQGSNQPQHF. The CDR3, as DNA: TGTGCCAGCAGCTTAGGACAGGGGTCCAATCAGCCCCAGCATTTT. Full variable domain (outside the CDR3, taken from reference TRBV7-6 and TRBJ1-5): GAGVSQSPRYKVTKRGQDVALRCDPISGHVSLYWYRQALGQGPEFLTYFNYEAQQDKSGLPNDRFSAERPEGSISTLTIQRTEQRDSAMYRCASSLGQGSNQPQHFGDGTRLSIL.

The V gene is TRBV9, the J gene TRBJ1-2; D is possibly TRBD1 (5 bases). V lost 4 bases and J lost 4, with 20 bases in between. Germline CDR1 reads SGDLS; CDR2 reads YYNGEE. The CDR3 has 16 amino acids. This CDR3 reads CASSPRREPTGYGYTF. DNA of the CDR3: TGTGCCAGCAGCCCACGCAGGGAGCCCACGGGCTATGGCTACACCTTC.

In DNA form, the CDR3 reads TGTGCCAGCAGTGAATTCGGGTCTCGCACAGATACGCAGTATTTT. Amino acid sequence: CASSEFGSRTDTQYF. The chain employs TRBV6-1 and TRBJ2-3; D remains ambiguous. Germline loops: CDR1 MNHNS, CDR2 SASEGT. The length of the CDR3 is 15 residues. V was trimmed by 2 bases and J by 1 base, leaving 10 bases between them.

For the CDR3, the DNA is TGCGCCAGCAGCTTCTTGACTGGCCCGGGGTACGAGCAGTACTTC. As protein: CASSFLTGPGYEQYF. The V gene is TRBV5-1, the J gene TRBJ2-7; a weak D match, TRBD2 (5 bases). The CDR3 is 15 residues long. The V gene lost 2 bases and the J gene lost 4 bases, with 16 bases spanning the gap. The germline V gene encodes CDR1 SGHRS and CDR2 YFSETQ.

J is TRBJ2-1 and V is TRBV19; 8 nucleotides line up with TRBD2. The CDR3 is made up of 14 amino acids. Germline CDR1 and CDR2: LNHDA and SQIVND (reference sequence). Germline trimming cut 6 bases from V and 3 bases from J; bases unmatched to any gene: 4. Here the CDR3 DNA reads TGTGCCAGTAGGTCGCTAGCGGGCTACAATGAGCAGTTCTTC. Translated: CASRSLAGYNEQFF.

V is TRBV25-1 and J is TRBJ1-5, with unresolved D. The CDR3 length is 18 residues. The germline V gene has CDR1 MGHDK and CDR2 SYGVNS. Trimming stripped 3 bases from V and 0 bases from J, with 18 bases between. CDR3 protein: CASSEIGRPTYSNQPQHF. DNA for the CDR3: TGTGCCAGCAGTGAGATCGGAAGACCCACTTATAGCAATCAGCCCCAGCATTTT.

The genes are TRBV2 and TRBJ2-7; 13 nucleotides agree with TRBD2. J gave up 1 base and V 4 bases, and 1 base lay outside the gene matches. Germline V CDR1 and CDR2: SNHLY, FYNNEI. This CDR3 has 15 residues. The CDR3 loop is CASSAGLAGSYEQYF. The CDR3 DNA reads as TGTGCCAGCAGTGCGGGACTAGCGGGATCCTACGAGCAGTACTTC.

In this sample, this clone turned up once. The chain carries TRBV3-1 (or the pseudogene TRBV3-2) and TRBJ1-2, with no clear D. The CDR3 length is 11 residues. Trimming took off 5 bases at V and 5 bases at J, with 6 bases between the two ends. The germline CDR1 and CDR2 sequences are LGHDT and YNNKEL (reference sequence). The CDR3 reads CASSLGYGYTF. In DNA form, the CDR3 reads TGTGCCAGCAGCTTAGGGTATGGCTACACCTTC.

CDR3 residues: CASSLGGSGELFF. The CDR3, as DNA: TGTGCCAGCAGCTTGGGGGGGTCCGGGGAGCTGTTTTTT. V gene TRBV5-8 combines with J gene TRBJ2-2; possibly TRBD1 or TRBD2 for D (5 bases each). From germline, CDR1 is SGHTS and CDR2 YDEGEE. The length of the CDR3 is 13 residues. V lost 0 bases, J lost 6 bases, and 6 bases lay in between.

The chain uses TRBV6-5 and TRBJ2-4; unclear D gene. Germline V CDR1 and CDR2: MNHEY, SVGAGI. The V gene lost 6 bases and the J gene lost 2 bases, with 14 bases spanning the gap. This CDR3 comprises 15 residues. CDR3 DNA sequence: TGTGCCAGCAGGTCCAAAGAAATCTCCAAAAACATTCAGTACTTC. Its protein product is CASRSKEISKNIQYF.

J is TRBJ1-1 and V is TRBV5-5; D is undetermined. This CDR3 is built from 15 residues. Germline V lookup: CDR1 SGHKS, CDR2 YYEKEE (reference sequence). V was shortened by 1 base and J by 0 bases, with 10 bases between the two germline ends. The CDR3 spells CASSLQPTLNTEAFF. In DNA, the CDR3 is TGTGCCAGCAGCTTGCAGCCAACCTTGAACACTGAAGCTTTCTTT.

The chain joins TRBV10-3 to TRBJ1-1, with a tentative D call TRBD1 (5 bases). The CDR3 is 12 amino acids. Germline V lookup: CDR1 ENHRY, CDR2 SYGVKD. V gave up 10 bases and J gave up 2 bases, with 11 bases separating them. CDR3 DNA: TGTGCCAAAGCGGGACCAAACACTGAAGCTTTCTTT. Encoded protein: CAKAGPNTEAFF.

The V gene is TRBV25-1, the J gene TRBJ2-7; TRBD1 matches 9 bases. V was pared by 4 bases and J by 6 bases, with 4 bases of the junction left unmatched. Germline loops: CDR1 MGHDK, CDR2 SYGVNS. CDR3 length: 13 amino acids. The CDR3 sequence: CASSGTGDGEQYF. Written as DNA, the CDR3 is TGTGCCAGCAGTGGGACAGGGGATGGCGAGCAGTACTTC.

This clone was detected once. The rearrangement links TRBV5-1 to TRBJ1-6; 10 positions match TRBD1. The CDR3 consists of 17 residues. Losses at the gene ends were 2 bases for V and 0 bases for J; bases not matched to a gene: 2. Germline-derived CDR1 and CDR2 are SGHRS and YFSETQ. The CDR3 spells CASSFGQGGSYNSPLHF. CDR3 sequence (DNA): TGCGCCAGCAGCTTTGGACAGGGGGGCTCCTATAATTCACCCCTCCACTTT.